This T cell receptor (beta chain) was recorded in a study of blood T cell repertoires in COVID-19. About the study: The study drew acute and convalescent COVID-19 samples from the United States, Italy and Spain. From T cells, B-cell-depleted T cells, or PBMCs came the material, which was cDNA or gDNA.

The CDR3 has 15 amino acids. Losses at the gene ends were 0 bases for V and 6 bases for J; bases not matched to a gene: 6. Germline V CDR1 and CDR2: SGHTA, FQGNSA. Only in-frame clones appear in the TCRdb table, and some are missing; sequencing was by immunoSEQ multiplex PCR. The sample has under 400,000 clones; roughly 90% are singletons. The chain couples TRBV7-2 to TRBJ1-2, with 8 bases identical to TRBD1. The sequenced material came from peripheral blood. The TCR sequence derives from a woman in her twenties or thirties with COVID-19, enrolled during active disease. The CDR3 coding sequence is TGTGCCAGCAGCTTAGCATGGGCAGGGGGCGATGGCTACACCTTC. This gives the protein CASSLAWAGGDGYTF. The complete variable domain, with remaining parts taken from reference TRBV7-2 and TRBJ1-2, reads GAGVSQSPSNKVTEKGKDVELRCDPISGHTALYWYRQSLGQGLEFLIYFQGNSAPDKSGLPSDRFSAERTGGSVSTLTIQRTQQEDSAVYLCASSLAWAGGDGYTFGSGTRLTVV.